Below, one T cell receptor (beta chain) is given with its context. The data belong to a study of radiotherapy plus CTLA-4 blockade in lung cancer. Measured with immunoSEQ multiplex PCR; TCRdb has only the in-frame clones, and not every one. The sample carries around 78,000 clones, 78% recorded once. The CDR3 length is 16 residues. Germline V gene sequence: CDR1 MNHEY, CDR2 SMNVEV (reference sequence). V gave up 0 bases and J gave up 2 bases; unmatched junction bases: 4. The input for sequencing was peripheral blood, taken from a patient treated with radiotherapy plus ipilimumab. The receptor's source is a human donor with non-small cell lung cancer who had a partial response to radiotherapy plus ipilimumab. Some clones in this sample may be carry-over from other donors' samples. The chain employs TRBV27 and TRBJ1-2; TRBD1 agrees at 9 bases. CDR3 sequence (DNA): TGTGCCAGCAGTTTATCGACCGGGACAGGGAACTATGGCTACACCTTC. This gives the protein CASSLSTGTGNYGYTF.